The 21 T cell receptor beta chains below come from one sample, sequenced in a study of monozygotic twins with inflammatory bowel disease. TCRdb reprocessed the 5' RACE reads and reports one entry per CDR3 protein, with no DNA. Its table records approximately 330,000 distinct CDR3 sequences. Sample: blood. The receptors here all came from a human donor with ulcerative colitis or Crohn's disease, or a healthy co-twin of an affected twin (not recorded which).

V and J are TRBV23-1 and TRBJ2-7; as DNA is missing, the TRBD1 call by TCRdb cannot be tested. Being an ORF, TRBV23-1 has a function that is uncertain. There are 15 residues in the CDR3. CDR3: CASSANGAGPYEQYF.

The chain uses TRBV29-1 and TRBJ2-7; the TCRdb call, TRBD2, lacks DNA for checking. Germline V gene lookup returns CDR1 SQVTM and CDR2 ANQGSEA. CDR3 length equals 14 residues. The CDR3: CSALGSGLSPEQYF.

V gene TRBV7-9 combines with J gene TRBJ2-1; TCRdb gives TRBD2 as the D gene, but with no DNA this cannot be confirmed. CDR1 is SEHNR and CDR2 is FQNEAQ in the germline V gene (reference sequence). This CDR3 contains 17 residues. The CDR3 region is CASSGGLAGRSYNEQFF.

The chain uses TRBV2 and TRBJ1-3. The CDR3 length is 15 residues. The germline V gene encodes CDR1 SNHLY and CDR2 FYNNEI. CDR3 amino acids: CASSVSRGPGNTIYF.

The V call is TRBV7-2, the J call TRBJ1-2; the TRBD1 assignment by TCRdb is unverifiable without DNA. Germline lookup yields CDR1 SGHTA and CDR2 FQGNSA. The CDR3 is made up of 13 amino acids. This CDR3 reads CASSSGQGNGYTF.

The chain uses TRBV12-3 or TRBV12-4 and TRBJ2-3; TCRdb indicates TRBD2, and absent DNA this call remains unverified. This CDR3 comprises 12 residues. The CDR3 is CASTGVPDTQYF.

The rearrangement links TRBV6-1 to TRBJ2-7; TCRdb names TRBD1, which stays unverified in the absence of DNA. CDR3 size: 15 residues. CDR1 and CDR2 from the germline V gene are MNHNS and SASEGT. The CDR3 sequence is CASSDGGTGSYEQYF.

The rearrangement joins TRBV7-8 to TRBJ1-5; TCRdb calls TRBD1, which cannot be checked without DNA. Germline V lookup: CDR1 SGHVS, CDR2 FQNEAQ. The CDR3 has 15 amino acids. The chain's CDR3 is CASSLATGLGQPQHF. The full variable domain, with the rest looked up from reference TRBV7-8 and TRBJ1-5, is GAGVSQSPRYKVAKRGQDVALRCDPISGHVSLFWYQQALGQGPEFLTYFQNEAQLDKSGLPSDRFFAERPEGSVSTLKIQRTQQEDSAVYLCASSLATGLGQPQHFGDGTRLSIL.

This CDR3 is CASSAGDKDQPQHF. The chain carries TRBV5-1 and TRBJ1-5; TCRdb names TRBD1, which stays unverified in the absence of DNA. Per the germline V gene, CDR1 is SGHRS and CDR2 is YFSETQ. The CDR3 has 14 residues. Looking up the rest from reference TRBV5-1 and TRBJ1-5 gives the full variable domain: KAGVTQTPRYLIKTRGQQVTLSCSPISGHRSVSWYQQTPGQGLQFLFEYFSETQRNKGNFPGRFSGRQFSNSRSEMNVSTLELGDSALYLCASSAGDKDQPQHFGDGTRLSIL.

This chain joins TRBV5-1 and TRBJ2-7; TCRdb selects TRBD2, and the lack of DNA leaves this call unchecked. Germline assignment: CDR1 SGHRS and CDR2 YFSETQ. The CDR3 consists of 16 residues. The CDR3 protein is CASSLAGLGPPYEQYF. The full variable domain, rest sourced from reference TRBV5-1 and TRBJ2-7, is KAGVTQTPRYLIKTRGQQVTLSCSPISGHRSVSWYQQTPGQGLQFLFEYFSETQRNKGNFPGRFSGRQFSNSRSEMNVSTLELGDSALYLCASSLAGLGPPYEQYFGPGTRLTVT.

The chain joins TRBV12-3 or TRBV12-4 to TRBJ1-1; TCRdb lists TRBD1, though no DNA is available to test this call. The CDR3 totals 12 residues. CDR3 sequence reads: CASRRDRGGAFF.

The chain has TRBV5-1 and TRBJ2-7; lacking DNA, the TRBD2 call made by TCRdb goes unchecked. CDR3 length: 14 residues. Germline CDR1 SGHRS, CDR2 YFSETQ. This chain's CDR3 is CASSFLGGSGEQYF.

The chain carries TRBV18 and TRBJ2-4. This CDR3 comprises 14 residues. In germline, CDR1 is KGHSH, CDR2 LQKENI. The CDR3 spells CASSPPDKWGIQYF.

The chain couples TRBV7-2 to TRBJ1-4. The CDR3 has 15 amino acids. The germline gives CDR1 SGHTA, CDR2 FQGNSA. CDR3 loop: CASSTRTVTNEKLFF.

This chain connects TRBV6-2 or TRBV6-3 to TRBJ2-2; TCRdb's D call, TRBD1, is unchecked because there is no DNA. This CDR3 region has 16 residues. CDR1 and CDR2 (germline): MNHEY, SVGEGT. CDR3 loop: CASRIAGAMGTGELFF.

J is TRBJ1-1 and V is TRBV20-1; TCRdb calls TRBD1, which cannot be checked without DNA. The germline V gene has CDR1 DFQATT and CDR2 SNEGSKA (reference sequence). The CDR3 is 14 residues long. The CDR3 spells CSARGWGLNTEAFF.

The chain combines TRBV2 with TRBJ2-5; TCRdb's assignment of TRBD1 cannot be checked, as there is no DNA. This CDR3 is built from 15 residues. The germline gives CDR1 SNHLY, CDR2 FYNNEI. The CDR3 protein is CASRLAAGGKETQYF. Full variable domain (missing parts from reference TRBV2 and TRBJ2-5): EPEVTQTPSHQVTQMGQEVILRCVPISNHLYFYWYRQILGQKVEFLVSFYNNEISEKSEIFDDQFSVERPDGSNFTLKIRSTKLEDSAMYFCASRLAAGGKETQYFGPGTRLLVL.

The rearrangement joins TRBV7-6 to TRBJ2-7. The CDR3 covers 12 residues. Germline CDR1 reads SGHVS; CDR2 reads FNYEAQ. CDR3 loop: CASSLSVNEQYF.

V usage is TRBV5-1 and J usage is TRBJ2-1; TCRdb selects TRBD1, and the lack of DNA leaves this call unchecked. CDR1 SGHRS and CDR2 YFSETQ come from the germline V gene. The CDR3 runs to 17 residues. The CDR3 loop reads CASDSRVRGSSYNEQFF. The full variable domain, rest sourced from reference TRBV5-1 and TRBJ2-1, is KAGVTQTPRYLIKTRGQQVTLSCSPISGHRSVSWYQQTPGQGLQFLFEYFSETQRNKGNFPGRFSGRQFSNSRSEMNVSTLELGDSALYLCASDSRVRGSSYNEQFFGPGTRLTVL.

The chain is built from TRBV5-1 and TRBJ1-1; TCRdb indicates TRBD1, and absent DNA this call remains unverified. CDR1 and CDR2 from the germline V gene are SGHRS and YFSETQ. This CDR3 comprises 15 residues. This CDR3 is CASSPDFGGPTEAFF.

The gene calls are TRBV5-1 and TRBJ1-2. The CDR3 totals 13 residues. Looked up from germline, CDR1 is SGHRS and CDR2 is YFSETQ. The CDR3 sequence is CASSFGRNYGYTF. Together with reference TRBV5-1 and TRBJ1-2, the CDR3 gives the full variable domain: KAGVTQTPRYLIKTRGQQVTLSCSPISGHRSVSWYQQTPGQGLQFLFEYFSETQRNKGNFPGRFSGRQFSNSRSEMNVSTLELGDSALYLCASSFGRNYGYTFGSGTRLTVV.